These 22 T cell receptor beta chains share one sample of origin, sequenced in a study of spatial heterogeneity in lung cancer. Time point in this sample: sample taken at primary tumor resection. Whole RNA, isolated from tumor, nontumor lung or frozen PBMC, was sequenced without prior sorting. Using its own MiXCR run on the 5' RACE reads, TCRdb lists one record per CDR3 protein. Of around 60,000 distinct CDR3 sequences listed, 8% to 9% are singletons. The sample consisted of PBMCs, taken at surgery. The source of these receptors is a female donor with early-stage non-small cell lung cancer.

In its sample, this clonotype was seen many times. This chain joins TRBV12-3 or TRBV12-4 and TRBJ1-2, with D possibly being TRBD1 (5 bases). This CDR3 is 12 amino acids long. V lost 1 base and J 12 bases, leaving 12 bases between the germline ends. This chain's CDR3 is CASSLGAGWHTF. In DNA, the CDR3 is TGTGCCAGCAGTTTAGGGGCAGGGTGGCACACCTTC.

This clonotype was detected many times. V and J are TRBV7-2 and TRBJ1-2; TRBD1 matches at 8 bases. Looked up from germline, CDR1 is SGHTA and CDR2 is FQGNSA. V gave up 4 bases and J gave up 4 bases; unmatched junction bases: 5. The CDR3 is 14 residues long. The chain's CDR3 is CASSSGQGVYGYTF. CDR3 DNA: TGTGCCAGCAGCTCCGGACAGGGCGTCTATGGCTACACCTTC.

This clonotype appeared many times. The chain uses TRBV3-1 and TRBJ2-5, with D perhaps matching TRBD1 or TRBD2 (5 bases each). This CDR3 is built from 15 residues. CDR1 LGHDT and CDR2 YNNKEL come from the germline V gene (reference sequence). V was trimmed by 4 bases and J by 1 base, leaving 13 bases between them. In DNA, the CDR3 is TGTGCCAGCAGCCCTGGGACCCTTGTCCAAGAGACCCAGTACTTC. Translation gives CASSPGTLVQETQYF.

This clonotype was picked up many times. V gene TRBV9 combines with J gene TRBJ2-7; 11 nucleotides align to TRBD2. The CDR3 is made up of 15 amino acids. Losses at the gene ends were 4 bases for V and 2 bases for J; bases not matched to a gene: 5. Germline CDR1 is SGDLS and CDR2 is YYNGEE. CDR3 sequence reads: CASSLTSGSPYEQYF. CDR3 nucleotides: TGTGCCAGCAGCTTAACTAGCGGGAGTCCCTACGAGCAGTACTTC.

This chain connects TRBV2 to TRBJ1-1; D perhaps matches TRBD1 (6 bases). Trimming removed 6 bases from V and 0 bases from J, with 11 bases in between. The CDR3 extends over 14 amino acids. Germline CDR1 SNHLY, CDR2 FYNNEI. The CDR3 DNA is TGTGCCAGCAGGGACAGTAATATGAACACTGAAGCTTTCTTT. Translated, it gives CASRDSNMNTEAFF.

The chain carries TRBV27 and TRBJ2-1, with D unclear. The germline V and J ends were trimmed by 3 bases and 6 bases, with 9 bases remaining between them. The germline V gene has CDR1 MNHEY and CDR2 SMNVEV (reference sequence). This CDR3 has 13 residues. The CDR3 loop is CASSFRRTNEQFF. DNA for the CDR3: TGTGCCAGCAGTTTCCGACGGACCAATGAGCAGTTCTTC.

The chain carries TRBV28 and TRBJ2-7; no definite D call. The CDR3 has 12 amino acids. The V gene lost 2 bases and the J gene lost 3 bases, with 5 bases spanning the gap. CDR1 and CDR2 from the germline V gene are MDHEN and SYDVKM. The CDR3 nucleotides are TGTGCCAGCAGTTTACTCTTCTACGAGCAGTACTTC. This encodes CASSLLFYEQYF.

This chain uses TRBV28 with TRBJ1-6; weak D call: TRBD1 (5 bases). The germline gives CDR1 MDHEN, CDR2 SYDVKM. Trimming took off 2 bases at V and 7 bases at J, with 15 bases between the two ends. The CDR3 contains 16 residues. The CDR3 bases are TGTGCCAGCAGTTTAGTGGCTGCGGCAGGGAATTCACCCCTCCACTTT. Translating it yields CASSLVAAAGNSPLHF. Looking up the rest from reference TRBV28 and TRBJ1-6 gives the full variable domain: DVKVTQSSRYLVKRTGEKVFLECVQDMDHENMFWYRQDPGLGLRLIYFSYDVKMKEKGDIPEGYSVSREKKERFSLILESASTNQTSMYLCASSLVAAAGNSPLHFGNGTRLTVT.

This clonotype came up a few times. CDR3 sequence: CASSLAWGRGTEAFF. The CDR3 DNA reads as TGTGCCAGCAGCTTAGCGTGGGGCCGGGGAACTGAAGCTTTCTTT. J is TRBJ1-1 and V is TRBV7-2; D perhaps matches TRBD1 (5 bases). The CDR3 consists of 15 residues. Germline V gene sequence: CDR1 SGHTA, CDR2 FQGNSA. V was cut by 0 bases and J by 5 bases, with 13 bases left in between.

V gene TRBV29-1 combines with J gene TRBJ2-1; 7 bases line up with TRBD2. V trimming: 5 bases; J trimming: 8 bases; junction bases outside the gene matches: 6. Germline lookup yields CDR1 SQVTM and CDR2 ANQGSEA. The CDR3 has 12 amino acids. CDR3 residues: CSVKKAGDEQFF. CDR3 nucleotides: TGCAGCGTTAAAAAGGCGGGGGATGAGCAGTTCTTC.

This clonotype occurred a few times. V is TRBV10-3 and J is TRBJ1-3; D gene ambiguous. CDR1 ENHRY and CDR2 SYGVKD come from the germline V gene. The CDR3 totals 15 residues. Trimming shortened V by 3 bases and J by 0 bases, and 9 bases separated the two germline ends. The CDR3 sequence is CAISEGGGSGNTIYF. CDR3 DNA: TGTGCCATCAGTGAAGGCGGAGGCTCTGGAAACACCATATATTTT.

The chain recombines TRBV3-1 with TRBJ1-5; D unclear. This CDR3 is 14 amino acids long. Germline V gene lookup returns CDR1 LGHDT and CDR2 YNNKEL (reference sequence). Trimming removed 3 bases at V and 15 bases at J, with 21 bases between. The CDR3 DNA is TGTGCCAGCAGCCAGTTGCTAACCTGGGCCCCAGCGCATTTT. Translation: CASSQLLTWAPAHF.

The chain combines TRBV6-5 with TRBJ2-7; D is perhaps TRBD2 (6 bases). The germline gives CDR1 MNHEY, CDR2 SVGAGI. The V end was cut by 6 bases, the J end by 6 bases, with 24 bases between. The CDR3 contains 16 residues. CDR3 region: CASSIAVPGRFSEQYF. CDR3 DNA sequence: TGTGCCAGCAGCATAGCGGTGCCAGGGAGGTTCTCCGAGCAGTACTTC.

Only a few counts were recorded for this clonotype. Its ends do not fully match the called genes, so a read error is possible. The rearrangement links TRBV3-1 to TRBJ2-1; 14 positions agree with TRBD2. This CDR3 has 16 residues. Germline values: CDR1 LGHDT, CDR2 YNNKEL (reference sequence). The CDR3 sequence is CASNQPGLAGANEQFF. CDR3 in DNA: TGTGCCAGCAACCAACCGGGACTAGCGGGAGCCAATGAGCAGTTCTTC.

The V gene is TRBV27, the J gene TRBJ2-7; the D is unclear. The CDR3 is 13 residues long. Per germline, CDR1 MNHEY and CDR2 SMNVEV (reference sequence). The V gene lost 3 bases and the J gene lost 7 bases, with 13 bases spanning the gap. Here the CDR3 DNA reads TGTGCCAGCAGTTTGACGCCTAGGTATGAGCAGTACTTC. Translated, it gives CASSLTPRYEQYF.

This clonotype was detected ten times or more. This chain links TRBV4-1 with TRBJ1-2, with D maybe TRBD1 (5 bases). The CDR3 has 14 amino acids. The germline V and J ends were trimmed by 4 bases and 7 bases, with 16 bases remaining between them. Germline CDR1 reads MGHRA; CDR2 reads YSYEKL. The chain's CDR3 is CASSPGGRARGYTF. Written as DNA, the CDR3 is TGCGCCAGCAGCCCCGGGGGTAGGGCTCGTGGCTACACCTTC.

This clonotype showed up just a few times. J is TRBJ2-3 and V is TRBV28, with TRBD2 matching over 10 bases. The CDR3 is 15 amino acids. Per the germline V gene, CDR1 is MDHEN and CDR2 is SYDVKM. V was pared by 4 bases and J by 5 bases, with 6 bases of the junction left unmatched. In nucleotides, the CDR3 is TGTGCCAGCAGTTACCTAGCGGGAGAGGTAGATACGCAGTATTTT. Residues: CASSYLAGEVDTQYF.

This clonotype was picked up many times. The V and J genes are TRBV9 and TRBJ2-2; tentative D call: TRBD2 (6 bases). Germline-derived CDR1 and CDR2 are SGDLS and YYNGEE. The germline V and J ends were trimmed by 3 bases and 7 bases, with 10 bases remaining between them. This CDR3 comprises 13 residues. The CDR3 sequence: CASSGGVGGELFF. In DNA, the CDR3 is TGTGCCAGCAGCGGCGGGGTTGGCGGGGAGCTGTTTTTT.

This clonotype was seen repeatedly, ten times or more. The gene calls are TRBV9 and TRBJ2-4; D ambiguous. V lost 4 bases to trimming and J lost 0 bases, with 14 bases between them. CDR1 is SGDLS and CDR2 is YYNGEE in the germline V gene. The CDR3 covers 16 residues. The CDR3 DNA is TGTGCCAGCAGCCCCCGGACGGAACTAGCCAAAAACATTCAGTACTTC. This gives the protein CASSPRTELAKNIQYF.

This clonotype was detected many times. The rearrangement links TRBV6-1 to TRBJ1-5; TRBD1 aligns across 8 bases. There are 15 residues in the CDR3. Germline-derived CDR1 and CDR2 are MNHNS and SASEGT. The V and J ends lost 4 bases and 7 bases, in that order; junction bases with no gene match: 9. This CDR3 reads CASSVRQGQGQPQHF. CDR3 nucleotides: TGTGCCAGCAGTGTTCGACAGGGGCAGGGACAGCCCCAGCATTTT.

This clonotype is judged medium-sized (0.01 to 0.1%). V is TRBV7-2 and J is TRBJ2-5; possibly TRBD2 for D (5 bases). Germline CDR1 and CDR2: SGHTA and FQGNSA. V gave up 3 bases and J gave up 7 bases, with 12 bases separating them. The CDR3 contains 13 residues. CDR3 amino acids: CASSFPGSGTQYF. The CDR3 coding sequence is TGTGCCAGCAGCTTCCCGGGGAGCGGGACCCAGTACTTC.

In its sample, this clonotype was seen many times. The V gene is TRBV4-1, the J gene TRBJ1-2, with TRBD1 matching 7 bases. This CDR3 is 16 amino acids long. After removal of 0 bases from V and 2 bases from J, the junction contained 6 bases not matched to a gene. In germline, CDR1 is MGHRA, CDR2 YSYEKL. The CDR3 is CASSQEPPGQNYGYTF. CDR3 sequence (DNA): TGCGCCAGCAGCCAAGAGCCACCGGGACAGAACTATGGCTACACCTTC.